The 22 T cell receptor beta chains reported below all come from one sample, sequenced in a study of blood T cell repertoires in COVID-19. Assay used: immunoSEQ multiplex PCR; TCRdb lists only in-frame clones, some missing. The sample includes about 58,000 clones, roughly 90% of them seen just once. Source material: peripheral blood. The receptors stem from a man aged 55 to 70 with active COVID-19.

CDR3 sequence reads: CSVGDRAYEQYF. Written as DNA, the CDR3 is TGCAGCGTGGGGGACAGAGCCTACGAGCAGTACTTC. This chain joins TRBV29-1 and TRBJ2-7, with 7 bases matching TRBD1. V was pared by 6 bases and J by 2 bases, with 4 bases of the junction left unmatched. The germline V gene encodes CDR1 SQVTM and CDR2 ANQGSEA. The length of the CDR3 is 12 residues.

The rearrangement links TRBV19 to TRBJ2-1; the D gene is possibly TRBD1 (5 bases). The germline V gene encodes CDR1 LNHDA and CDR2 SQIVND (reference sequence). Trimming stripped 3 bases from V and 0 bases from J, with 9 bases between. The CDR3 covers 15 residues. The CDR3 sequence is CASSIRGSSYNEQFF. In DNA, the CDR3 is TGTGCCAGTAGTATTAGGGGCAGCTCCTACAATGAGCAGTTCTTC.

The chain carries TRBV5-1 and TRBJ2-1, with D unresolved. Germline assignment: CDR1 SGHRS and CDR2 YFSETQ. The CDR3 loop spans 14 amino acids. V dropped 4 bases and J dropped 5 bases, with 13 bases sitting between them. CDR3 in amino acids: CASSLRSGDNEQFF. The DNA of the CDR3 is TGCGCCAGCAGCCTACGATCAGGCGACAATGAGCAGTTCTTC.

The chain links TRBV5-6 to TRBJ2-2; TRBD1 is a possible D gene (5 bases). V was cut by 1 base and J by 6 bases, with 19 bases left in between. Germline V CDR1 and CDR2: SGHDT, YYEEEE. The CDR3 contains 17 residues. In DNA form, the CDR3 reads TGTGCCAGCAGCTTGTATAATGTCAGGGCGAAGGCCGGGGAGCTGTTTTTT. Translation: CASSLYNVRAKAGELFF.

This chain uses TRBV5-6 with TRBJ1-5; TRBD1 agrees at 7 bases. V shed 4 bases, J shed 5 bases, and the junction held 0 bases outside the gene matches. Looked up from germline, CDR1 is SGHDT and CDR2 is YYEEEE. This CDR3 spans 12 amino acids. CDR3 nucleotide sequence: TGTGCCAGCAGCCAGGGGGATCAGCCCCAGCATTTT. Translation: CASSQGDQPQHF.

V is TRBV10-3 and J is TRBJ1-2, with D tentatively TRBD1 (5 bases). Between the trimmed V and J ends, which lost 1 base and 7 bases, there was a span of 13 bases. CDR3 length equals 14 residues. Per the germline V gene, CDR1 is ENHRY and CDR2 is SYGVKD. This CDR3 reads CAISEFQGTSGYTF. CDR3 DNA: TGTGCCATCAGTGAGTTCCAGGGAACAAGTGGCTACACCTTC.

The chain couples TRBV3-1 (or the pseudogene TRBV3-2) to TRBJ2-1; the match to TRBD2 covers 12 bases. In germline, CDR1 is LGHDT, CDR2 YNNKEL (reference sequence). With 4 bases clipped from V and 4 bases from J, the junction kept 8 bases outside the gene matches. The CDR3 loop spans 17 amino acids. DNA for the CDR3: TGTGCCAGCAGCCTCGGGAATCTAGCGGGAGGGTACAATGAGCAGTTCTTC. Translating it yields CASSLGNLAGGYNEQFF.

V gene TRBV9 combines with J gene TRBJ1-2; 9 bases agree with TRBD1. J was trimmed by 4 bases and V by 4 bases; bases with no gene match: 8. Germline values: CDR1 SGDLS, CDR2 YYNGEE. The CDR3 is 15 residues long. CDR3 DNA sequence: TGTGCCAGCAGCTTCGGACAGGGGAGCAGCTATGGCTACACCTTC. Translation: CASSFGQGSSYGYTF.

The chain links TRBV28 to TRBJ2-7, with D maybe TRBD2 (7 bases). Germline loops: CDR1 MDHEN, CDR2 SYDVKM. V lost 8 bases, J lost 2 bases, and 13 bases lay in between. The CDR3 is made up of 13 amino acids. The CDR3 DNA reads TGTGCCAGCGGGGGGGGCGGGACCTACGAGCAGTACTTC. Its protein product is CASGGGGTYEQYF.

The V call is TRBV11-2, the J call TRBJ2-7, with 8 bases fitting TRBD1. CDR3 size: 14 residues. Germline values: CDR1 SGHAT, CDR2 FQNNGV. V dropped 3 bases and J dropped 6; count of bases not matched to a gene: 7. CDR3 amino acids: CASSLLRGLGEQYF. CDR3 DNA: TGTGCCAGCAGCTTGCTCAGGGGGCTGGGCGAGCAGTACTTC.

The chain uses TRBV5-3 and TRBJ1-4; tentative D call: TRBD1 (6 bases). TRBV5-3 is noted as an ORF with a role that remains uncertain. V dropped 3 bases and J dropped 4 bases, with 10 bases sitting between them. The CDR3 totals 14 residues. CDR3 nucleotide sequence: TGTGCCAGAAGCTCTGGACAGCTTAATGAAAAACTGTTTTTT. This codes for CARSSGQLNEKLFF.

The CDR3 region is CATSDSGTGVTGELFF. Here the CDR3 DNA reads TGTGCCACCAGTGATTCCGGGACAGGGGTCACCGGGGAGCTGTTTTTT. J is TRBJ2-2 and V is TRBV24-1; 10 bases line up with TRBD1. The CDR3 spans 16 residues. With 2 bases clipped from V and 4 bases from J, the junction kept 3 bases outside the gene matches. Germline V CDR1 and CDR2: KGHDR, SFDVKD.

The V call is TRBV15, the J call TRBJ1-6, with 9 bases matching TRBD1. J lost 7 bases, V lost 5 bases, and 6 bases had no gene match. There are 15 residues in the CDR3. Germline V gene lookup returns CDR1 LNHNV and CDR2 YYDKDF (reference sequence). In nucleotides, the CDR3 is TGTGCCACCAGCGGACAGGGGATAGAGAATTCACCCCTCCACTTT. Translated: CATSGQGIENSPLHF.

This sequence joins TRBV6-6 and TRBJ2-6; D gene ambiguous. The CDR3 is 16 residues long. Per the germline V gene, CDR1 is MNHNY and CDR2 is SVGAGI (reference sequence). V shed 6 bases and J shed 4 bases, with 16 bases lying between them. The CDR3 DNA is TGTGCCAGCAGGTCCGGCCTAGGCTCCGGGGCCAACGTCCTGACTTTC. It specifies CASRSGLGSGANVLTF.

V is TRBV30 and J is TRBJ2-3; maybe TRBD1 (6 bases). CDR3 length equals 13 residues. Per the germline V gene, CDR1 is GTSNPN and CDR2 is SVGIG (reference sequence). Trimming shortened V by 3 bases and J by 8 bases, and 15 bases separated the two germline ends. The CDR3 DNA sequence: TGTGCCTGGAGGACAGGTACAGAAGGTACGCAGTATTTT. Protein: CAWRTGTEGTQYF.

The chain is built from TRBV6-5 and TRBJ1-2; D is perhaps TRBD1 (6 bases). CDR1 and CDR2 from the germline V gene are MNHEY and SVGAGI. CDR3 length: 14 amino acids. V was shortened by 5 bases and J by 4 bases, with 14 bases between the two germline ends. The CDR3 bases are TGTGCCAGCAGTAAATTCCAGGGGAGCTATGGCTACACCTTC. Protein product: CASSKFQGSYGYTF.

The count of this clone is one. Its ends do not fully match the called genes, so a read error is possible. The rearrangement joins TRBV7-9 to TRBJ2-1; 7 bases are a match to TRBD2. The CDR3 runs to 12 residues. CDR1 is SEHNR, CDR2 FQNEAQ, per germline (reference sequence). CDR3 DNA: TGTGCCAGCTCCAGGGACTACGATGAGCAGTTCTTC. Amino acids: CASSRDYDEQFF.

The genes are TRBV10-3 and TRBJ2-1; 8 bases map to TRBD2. J gave up 4 bases and V 5 bases, and 4 bases lay outside the gene matches. Germline V gene lookup returns CDR1 ENHRY and CDR2 SYGVKD. CDR3 length: 14 amino acids. The CDR3 nucleotides read TGTGCCATCAGTATGGCTAGCGGGTACAATGAGCAGTTCTTC. Translated: CAISMASGYNEQFF.

V gene TRBV7-8 combines with J gene TRBJ2-1, with a weak D call TRBD1 (6 bases). V shed 3 bases and J shed 3 bases, with 12 bases lying between them. The germline gives CDR1 SGHVS, CDR2 FQNEAQ. This CDR3 contains 15 residues. The CDR3 DNA reads as TGTGCCAGCAGCTTCGGACAGCTGCACTACAATGAGCAGTTCTTC. This codes for CASSFGQLHYNEQFF.

CDR3 in DNA: TGTGCCAGCAGAGGACTAGCGGGTGCAGATACGCAGTATTTT. As protein: CASRGLAGADTQYF. The J gene is TRBJ2-3, the V gene TRBV6-5; 11 bases align to TRBD2. CDR3 length: 14 residues. CDR1 is MNHEY, CDR2 SVGAGI, per germline. V lost 6 bases and J lost 4; bases outside the gene matches: 3.

The genes are TRBV6-5 and TRBJ2-2; 7 bases fit TRBD1. The V and J ends lost 6 bases and 6 bases, in that order; junction bases with no gene match: 7. Germline-derived CDR1 and CDR2 are MNHEY and SVGAGI. The CDR3 runs 14 residues. The CDR3 loop reads CASRQGTASGELFF. The CDR3 DNA is TGTGCCAGCAGACAGGGGACCGCCTCCGGGGAGCTGTTTTTT.

This sequence joins TRBV19 and TRBJ1-5; D is possibly TRBD1 (5 bases). Germline CDR1 is LNHDA and CDR2 is SQIVND (reference sequence). The V gene lost 5 bases and the J gene lost 4 bases, with 15 bases spanning the gap. The CDR3 runs 15 residues. CDR3 sequence reads: CASSARDGGNQPQHF. The CDR3 nucleotides read TGTGCCAGTAGTGCCCGGGACGGGGGAAATCAGCCCCAGCATTTT.